This passage covers 15 T cell receptor beta chains from one sample sequenced in a study of blood T cell repertoires in COVID-19 (dated by TCRdb to about 2020). The library was made by the immunoSEQ multiplex PCR assay. TCRdb retrieved this table from immuneACCESS and kept in-frame rearrangements only. Not all clones are present; in checked studies, unresolved V genes account for under half, and no reason is known for the remainder. In this sample the table shows 160,000 or so clones, more than 75% of which occur a single time. Of the sample, 2% to 3% falls within the top ten clones. Sequencing was carried out using peripheral blood. The source of these receptors is a man between 18 and 35 years old with acute or convalescent COVID-19.

V usage is TRBV18 and J usage is TRBJ2-1, with D perhaps TRBD2 (6 bases). CDR1 is KGHSH, CDR2 LQKENI, per germline. The length of the CDR3 is 15 residues. The V and J ends lost 3 bases and 6 bases respectively, with 15 bases between them. The CDR3 reads CASSPTLASSNEQFF. DNA of the CDR3: TGTGCCAGCTCACCGACGCTAGCGAGCAGCAATGAGCAGTTCTTC.

The chain uses TRBV27 and TRBJ2-1; 8 nucleotides line up with TRBD1. Germline assignment: CDR1 MNHEY and CDR2 SMNVEV (reference sequence). V shed 5 bases, J shed 6 bases, and the junction held 9 bases outside the gene matches. CDR3 length: 15 amino acids. CDR3 in DNA: TGTGCCAGCAGTGAGAGGCAGGGGGCAAGCAATGAGCAGTTCTTC. Its protein is CASSERQGASNEQFF.

The chain has TRBV9 and TRBJ1-4, with 7 nucleotides matching TRBD1. Germline V gives CDR1 SGDLS, CDR2 YYNGEE. J lost 0 bases, V lost 0 bases, and 2 bases had no gene match. CDR3 length: 16 residues. The CDR3 sequence: CASSVGDSATNEKLFF. For the CDR3, the DNA is TGTGCCAGCAGCGTAGGGGACAGCGCAACTAATGAAAAACTGTTTTTT.

The chain has TRBV28 and TRBJ1-3; D call uncertain. From germline, CDR1 is MDHEN and CDR2 SYDVKM. The CDR3 spans 14 residues. The V end was cut by 6 bases, the J end by 3 bases, with 12 bases between. The CDR3 region is CASSPAGNGNTIYF. DNA of the CDR3: TGTGCCAGCAGCCCCGCGGGGAATGGAAACACCATATATTTT.

CDR3 protein: CASTLIRGQGAYEQYF. CDR3 bases: TGTGCCAGCACCCTAATTAGGGGACAGGGAGCCTACGAGCAGTACTTC. This chain joins TRBV11-2 and TRBJ2-7; 9 bases are shared with TRBD1. V was pared by 7 bases and J by 2 bases, with 12 bases of the junction left unmatched. The CDR3 length is 16 residues. The V gene's germline CDR1 is SGHAT and CDR2 FQNNGV.

This clone has only one observation. The genes are TRBV13 and TRBJ2-2; TRBD2 is a possible D gene (6 bases). The CDR3 has 14 amino acids. The V gene's germline CDR1 is PRHDT and CDR2 FYEKMQ (reference sequence). Trimming left V 3 bases short and J 1 base short, with 6 bases between. Here the CDR3 DNA reads TGTGCCAGCAGCTTTAGCGGGAACACCGGGGAGCTGTTTTTT. It specifies CASSFSGNTGELFF.

This sequence joins TRBV7-2 and TRBJ2-5; TRBD2 aligns across 13 bases. CDR1 is SGHTA, CDR2 FQGNSA, per germline. This CDR3 has 17 amino acids. The V segment lost 3 bases and the J segment 5 bases; nucleotides outside the gene matches: 9. CDR3 DNA sequence: TGTGCCAGCAGCTTGACTAGCGGGGGGCCTTCGCGGGAGACCCAGTACTTC. Amino acid sequence: CASSLTSGGPSRETQYF.

This chain joins TRBV18 and TRBJ1-3; 8 bases match TRBD1. J was trimmed by 0 bases and V by 5 bases; bases with no gene match: 3. The CDR3 sequence is 15 residues long. CDR1 is KGHSH and CDR2 is LQKENI in the germline V gene. DNA for the CDR3: TGTGCCAGCTCAAGGGACAGGAGCTCTGGAAACACCATATATTTT. Protein: CASSRDRSSGNTIYF.

The chain joins TRBV25-1 to TRBJ2-2; D is possibly TRBD2 (6 bases). There are 13 residues in the CDR3. Germline lookup yields CDR1 MGHDK and CDR2 SYGVNS. V was shortened by 5 bases and J by 3 bases, with 7 bases between the two germline ends. DNA of the CDR3: TGTGCCAGCAGTTCGGGGGACACCGGGGAGCTGTTTTTT. Amino acid sequence: CASSSGDTGELFF.

The J gene is TRBJ1-1, the V gene TRBV9; 9 bases fit TRBD1. The CDR3 totals 18 residues. The V and J ends lost 1 base and 6 bases, in that order; junction bases with no gene match: 16. Per the germline V gene, CDR1 is SGDLS and CDR2 is YYNGEE. The CDR3 loop reads CASSVLTDRGAKGAEAFF. In DNA, the CDR3 is TGTGCCAGCAGCGTATTAACGGACAGGGGCGCCAAGGGGGCTGAAGCTTTCTTT.

The genes are TRBV30 and TRBJ1-4, with D possibly being TRBD1 (5 bases). Trimming cost V 1 base and J 0 bases, with 12 bases left between them. Germline CDR1 and CDR2: GTSNPN and SVGIG (reference sequence). The CDR3 has 16 residues. The chain's CDR3 is CAWSAVTGTTNEKLFF. CDR3 DNA: TGTGCCTGGAGTGCCGTAACAGGTACAACTAATGAAAAACTGTTTTTT.

The rearrangement uses TRBV4-2 and TRBJ1-2; 10 positions match TRBD1. The V segment lost 3 bases and the J segment 6 bases; nucleotides outside the gene matches: 7. This CDR3 has 15 amino acids. Germline CDR1 and CDR2: LGHNA and YNFKEQ. Written as DNA, the CDR3 is TGTGCCAGCAGCCAGCGGGGACAGGGGATAAATGGCTACACCTTC. As protein: CASSQRGQGINGYTF.

The rearrangement uses TRBV7-2 and TRBJ2-2, with TRBD2 matching over 8 bases. Per the germline V gene, CDR1 is SGHTA and CDR2 is FQGNSA. This CDR3 has 15 residues. J was trimmed by 4 bases and V by 5 bases; bases with no gene match: 6. The CDR3 here is CASSLRGGSTGELFF. In DNA, the CDR3 is TGTGCCAGCAGCCTTCGGGGGGGGAGCACCGGGGAGCTGTTTTTT.

The chain links TRBV5-1 to TRBJ2-4, with TRBD2 identical over 9 bases. V dropped 3 bases and J dropped 11; count of bases not matched to a gene: 12. The CDR3 consists of 15 residues. CDR1 is SGHRS, CDR2 YFSETQ, per germline. The CDR3 DNA reads as TGCGCCAGCAGCTCTAGCGGGAACAACAATCGGGTTCAGTACTTC. Encoded protein: CASSSSGNNNRVQYF. Combining the CDR3 with reference TRBV5-1 and TRBJ2-4 gives the whole variable domain KAGVTQTPRYLIKTRGQQVTLSCSPISGHRSVSWYQQTPGQGLQFLFEYFSETQRNKGNFPGRFSGRQFSNSRSEMNVSTLELGDSALYLCASSSSGNNNRVQYFGAGTRLSVL.

This chain connects TRBV18 to TRBJ2-5, with 8 bases aligning to TRBD1. This CDR3 is 15 amino acids long. Trimming took 6 bases from V and 5 from J; bases not matched to a gene: 11. CDR1 and CDR2 (germline): KGHSH, LQKENI. The CDR3 reads CASSPGAGGIETQYF. As DNA, the CDR3 is TGTGCCAGCTCCCCCGGGGCAGGGGGCATCGAGACCCAGTACTTC. Drawing the rest from reference TRBV18 and TRBJ2-5, the complete variable domain is NAGVMQNPRHLVRRRGQEARLRCSPMKGHSHVYWYRQLPEEGLKFMVYLQKENIIDESGMPKERFSAEFPKEGPSILRIQQVVRGDSAAYFCASSPGAGGIETQYFGPGTRLLVL.